This entry lists 4 T cell receptor beta chains sequenced from one sample in a study of blood T cell repertoires in COVID-19. Clones were read by immunoSEQ multiplex PCR, and TCRdb kept only the in-frame ones, dropping some. The table lists about 200,000 clones, around 91% of them singletons. Specimen: peripheral blood. The receptors derive from a man aged 45-60 years with acute or convalescent COVID-19.

A single count supports this clone. This specimen includes other DNA sequences encoding the same CDR3. The CDR3 is CAIKGQGSYNEQFF. CDR3 DNA: TGTGCCATCAAAGGCCAGGGTTCCTACAATGAGCAGTTCTTC. J is TRBJ2-1 and V is TRBV10-3; D perhaps matches TRBD1 (5 bases). Germline V gene data show CDR1 as ENHRY and CDR2 as SYGVKD. The CDR3 contains 14 residues. V lost 7 bases, J lost 1 base, and 11 bases lay in between.

With regard to this clone: Additional DNA sequences in this sample encode the identical CDR3. The gene calls are TRBV18 and TRBJ1-1; the D is unclear. V dropped 2 bases and J dropped 5 bases, with 9 bases sitting between them. Germline-derived CDR1 and CDR2 are KGHSH and LQKENI. CDR3 length: 13 amino acids. The CDR3 protein is CASSPTGETEAFF. The CDR3 nucleotides read TGTGCCAGCTCACCAACTGGGGAGACTGAAGCTTTCTTT.

V and J are TRBV5-1 and TRBJ2-3, with D perhaps matching TRBD1 (6 bases). This CDR3 spans 15 amino acids. V dropped 0 bases and J dropped 0 bases, with 8 bases sitting between them. Germline lookup yields CDR1 SGHRS and CDR2 YFSETQ. The CDR3 DNA reads as TGCGCCAGCAGCTTGGAGGGACAAAGCACAGATACGCAGTATTTT. Translating it yields CASSLEGQSTDTQYF.

The chain combines TRBV7-6 with TRBJ2-1, with D possibly being TRBD1 (6 bases). Trimming pared 4 bases from V and 5 bases from J, leaving 15 bases between. Germline V gene lookup returns CDR1 SGHVS and CDR2 FNYEAQ. The CDR3 runs to 15 residues. The CDR3 is CASSSRDIPNNEQFF. The DNA of the CDR3 is TGTGCCAGCAGCTCCCGGGACATACCAAACAATGAGCAGTTCTTC.